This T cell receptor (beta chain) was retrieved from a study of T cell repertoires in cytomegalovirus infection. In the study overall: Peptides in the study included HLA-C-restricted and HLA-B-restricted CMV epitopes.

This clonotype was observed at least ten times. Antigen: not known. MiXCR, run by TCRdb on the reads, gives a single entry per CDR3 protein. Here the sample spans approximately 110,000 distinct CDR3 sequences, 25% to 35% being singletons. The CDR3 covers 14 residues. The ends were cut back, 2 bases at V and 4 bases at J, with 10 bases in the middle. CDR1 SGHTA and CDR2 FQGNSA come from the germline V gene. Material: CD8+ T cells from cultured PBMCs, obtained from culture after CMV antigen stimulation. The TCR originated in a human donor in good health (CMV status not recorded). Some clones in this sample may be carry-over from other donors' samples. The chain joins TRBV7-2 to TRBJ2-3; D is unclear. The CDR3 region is CASSLLIGSDTQYF. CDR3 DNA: TGTGCCAGCAGCTTACTGATTGGGTCAGATACGCAGTATTTT.